In this sample, the clone carrying this T cell receptor beta chain turned up a few times. Antigen unknown. This sample is drawn from a study of CD8 T cells in ankylosing spondylitis. Regarding the study as a whole: In ankylosing spondylitis blood, a motif of seven to nine highly homologous TCR beta variants appeared characteristic. A CD8+ phenotype characterized the disease-linked clones, which were relatively rare in peripheral blood.

As the method for making TCR beta libraries, quantitative 5'-RACE with molecular barcodes was used. TCRdb processed the 5' RACE reads anew with MiXCR; each CDR3 protein has one entry. The sample shows hundreds of thousands of distinct CDR3 sequences, around 26% of them seen only once. The receptor comes from a male donor with ankylosing spondylitis. The specimen sequenced was blood, either unsorted or a sorted T cell fraction (not recorded which).

CDR3: CASRGRISTDTQYF. Here the CDR3 DNA reads TGTGCCAGCAGAGGGAGGATTAGCACAGATACGCAGTATTTT. The V and J genes are TRBV25-1 and TRBJ2-3; D perhaps matches TRBD2 (6 bases). Germline assignment: CDR1 MGHDK and CDR2 SYGVNS. The V end was cut by 6 bases, the J end by 0 bases, with 10 bases between. The CDR3 runs to 14 residues. Variable domain in full (rest from reference TRBV25-1 and TRBJ2-3): EADIYQTPRYLVIGTGKKITLECSQTMGHDKMYWYQQDPGMELHLIHYSYGVNSTEKGDLSSESTVSRIRTEHFPLTLESARPSHTSQYLCASRGRISTDTQYFGPGTRLTVL.